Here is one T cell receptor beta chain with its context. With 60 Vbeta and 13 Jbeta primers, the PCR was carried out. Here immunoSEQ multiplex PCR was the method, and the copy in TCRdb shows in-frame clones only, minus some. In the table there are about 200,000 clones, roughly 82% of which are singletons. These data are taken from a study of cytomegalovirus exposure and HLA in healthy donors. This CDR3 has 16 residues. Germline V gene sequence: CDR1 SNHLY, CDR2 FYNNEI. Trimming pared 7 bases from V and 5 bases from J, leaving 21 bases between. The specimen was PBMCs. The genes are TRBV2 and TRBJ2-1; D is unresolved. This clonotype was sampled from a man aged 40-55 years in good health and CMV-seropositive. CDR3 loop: CASILTPRNSNNEQFF. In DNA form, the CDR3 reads TGTGCCAGCATTCTTACCCCTAGGAACTCGAACAATGAGCAGTTCTTC.